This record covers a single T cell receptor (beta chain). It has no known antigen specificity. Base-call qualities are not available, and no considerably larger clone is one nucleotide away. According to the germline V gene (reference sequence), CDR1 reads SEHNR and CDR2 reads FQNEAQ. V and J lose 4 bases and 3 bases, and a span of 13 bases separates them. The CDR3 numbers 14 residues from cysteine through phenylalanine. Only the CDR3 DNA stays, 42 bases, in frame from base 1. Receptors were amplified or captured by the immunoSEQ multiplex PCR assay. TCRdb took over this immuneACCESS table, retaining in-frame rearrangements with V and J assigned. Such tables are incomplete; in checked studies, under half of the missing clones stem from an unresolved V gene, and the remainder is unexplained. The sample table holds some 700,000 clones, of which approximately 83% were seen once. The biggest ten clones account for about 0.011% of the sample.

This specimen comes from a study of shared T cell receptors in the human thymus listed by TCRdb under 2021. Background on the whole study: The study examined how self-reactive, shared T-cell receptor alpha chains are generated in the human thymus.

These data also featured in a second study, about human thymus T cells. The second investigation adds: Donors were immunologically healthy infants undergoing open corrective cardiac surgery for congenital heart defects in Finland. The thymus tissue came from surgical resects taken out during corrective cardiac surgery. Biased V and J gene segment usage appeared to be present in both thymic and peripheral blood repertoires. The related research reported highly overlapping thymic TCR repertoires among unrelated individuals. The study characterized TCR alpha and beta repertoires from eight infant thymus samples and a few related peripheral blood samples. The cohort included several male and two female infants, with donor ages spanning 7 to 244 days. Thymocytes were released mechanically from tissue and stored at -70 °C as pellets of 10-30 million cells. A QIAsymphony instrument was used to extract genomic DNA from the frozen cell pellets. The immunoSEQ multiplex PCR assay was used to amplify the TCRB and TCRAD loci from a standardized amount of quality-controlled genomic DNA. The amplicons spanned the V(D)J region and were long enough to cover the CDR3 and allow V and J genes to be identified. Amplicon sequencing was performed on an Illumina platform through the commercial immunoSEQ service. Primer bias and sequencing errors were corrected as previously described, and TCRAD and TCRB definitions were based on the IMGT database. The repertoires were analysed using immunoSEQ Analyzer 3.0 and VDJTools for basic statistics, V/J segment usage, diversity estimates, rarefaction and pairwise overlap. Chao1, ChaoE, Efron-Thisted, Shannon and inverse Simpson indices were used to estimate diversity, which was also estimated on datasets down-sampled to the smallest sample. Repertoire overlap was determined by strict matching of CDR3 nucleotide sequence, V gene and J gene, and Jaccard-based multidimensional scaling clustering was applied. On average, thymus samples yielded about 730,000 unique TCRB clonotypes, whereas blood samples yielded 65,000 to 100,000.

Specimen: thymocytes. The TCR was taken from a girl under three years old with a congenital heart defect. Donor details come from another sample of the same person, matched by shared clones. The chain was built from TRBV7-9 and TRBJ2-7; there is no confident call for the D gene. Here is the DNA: TGTGCCAGCAGCTCATCCGGTCCTTTCTACGAGCAGTACTTC. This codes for CASSSSGPFYEQYF.